This entry lists 5 T cell receptor beta chains sequenced from one sample in a study of OX40 agonist ivuxolimab in advanced cancers. The method was immunoSEQ multiplex PCR; TCRdb's version includes in-frame clones alone and lacks a portion of them. The sample contains tens of thousands of clones, around 82% of which appear only once. The sequencing here drew on CD4+ or CD8+ T cells sorted from blood, taken in a trial of the OX40 agonist ivuxolimab. The receptors were gathered from an adult with an advanced solid tumor such as melanoma, head and neck, liver or kidney cancer.

The rearrangement joins TRBV30 to TRBJ2-3, with a weak D call TRBD1 (6 bases). Trimming took 0 bases from V and 8 from J, leaving 15 bases between them. CDR1 and CDR2 from the germline V gene are GTSNPN and SVGIG (reference sequence). This CDR3 contains 14 residues. The CDR3 nucleotides are TGTGCCTGGAGTGTACAGGGAACCCGGGGTACGCAGTATTTT. Amino acids: CAWSVQGTRGTQYF. The whole variable domain, filled in from reference TRBV30 and TRBJ2-3, reads SQTIHQWPATLVQPVGSPLSLECTVEGTSNPNLYWYRQAAGRGLQLLFYSVGIGQISSEVPQNLSASRPQDRQFILSSKKLLLSDSGFYLCAWSVQGTRGTQYFGPGTRLTVL.

The V gene is TRBV19, the J gene TRBJ1-5; D not resolved. CDR1 is LNHDA, CDR2 SQIVND, per germline (reference sequence). V gave up 7 bases and J gave up 4 bases, with 8 bases separating them. This CDR3 has 12 amino acids. The DNA for the CDR3 is TGTGCCAGTAAAGTGACGAATCAGCCCCAGCATTTT. Its translation is CASKVTNQPQHF.

This clone was observed a few times. V gene TRBV19 combines with J gene TRBJ1-5; 9 positions match TRBD1. The CDR3 runs 16 residues. Germline V lookup: CDR1 LNHDA, CDR2 SQIVND (reference sequence). V lost 4 bases, J lost 5 bases, and 9 bases stayed unmatched. CDR3 coding DNA: TGTGCCAGTAGTAATCTCGGGACAGGGACTGATCAGCCCCAGCATTTT. Translated, it gives CASSNLGTGTDQPQHF. Together with reference TRBV19 and TRBJ1-5, the CDR3 gives the full variable domain: DGGITQSPKYLFRKEGQNVTLSCEQNLNHDAMYWYRQDPGQGLRLIYYSQIVNDFQKGDIAEGYSVSREKKESFPLTVTSAQKNPTAFYLCASSNLGTGTDQPQHFGDGTRLSIL.

The chain is built from TRBV28 and TRBJ1-5, with D perhaps matching TRBD1 (5 bases). Germline V lookup: CDR1 MDHEN, CDR2 SYDVKM. Trimming pared 5 bases from V and 3 bases from J, leaving 11 bases between. This CDR3 is built from 14 residues. The CDR3 DNA reads TGTGCCAGCAGTAGCGACAGATACAATCAGCCCCAGCATTTT. Its protein product is CASSSDRYNQPQHF.

The chain recombines TRBV7-2 with TRBJ2-7; TRBD2 matches 9 bases. The germline CDR1 and CDR2 sequences are SGHTA and FQGNSA. This CDR3 has 14 residues. Trimming cost V 6 bases and J 3 bases; bases outside gene matches: 6. As DNA, the CDR3 is TGTGCCAGCAGTCGGCTAGCGGGAAACTACGAGCAGTACTTC. Translated: CASSRLAGNYEQYF.